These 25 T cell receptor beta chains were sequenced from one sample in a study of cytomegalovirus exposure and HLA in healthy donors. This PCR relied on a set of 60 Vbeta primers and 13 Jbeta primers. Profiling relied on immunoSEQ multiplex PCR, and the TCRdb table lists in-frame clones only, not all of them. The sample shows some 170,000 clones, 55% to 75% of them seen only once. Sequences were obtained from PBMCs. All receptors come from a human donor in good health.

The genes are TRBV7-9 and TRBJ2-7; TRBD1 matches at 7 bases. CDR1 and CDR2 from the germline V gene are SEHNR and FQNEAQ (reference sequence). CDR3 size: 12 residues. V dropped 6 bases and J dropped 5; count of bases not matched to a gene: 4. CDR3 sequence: CASRRQGDEQYF. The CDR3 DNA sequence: TGTGCCAGCAGACGCCAGGGGGACGAGCAGTACTTC.

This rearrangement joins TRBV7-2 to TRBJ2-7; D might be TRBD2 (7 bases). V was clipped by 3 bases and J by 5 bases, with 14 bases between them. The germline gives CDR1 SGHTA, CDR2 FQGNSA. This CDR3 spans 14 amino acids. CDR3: CASSLGGPYDEQYF. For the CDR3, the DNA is TGTGCCAGCAGCTTGGGGGGGCCCTACGACGAGCAGTACTTC.

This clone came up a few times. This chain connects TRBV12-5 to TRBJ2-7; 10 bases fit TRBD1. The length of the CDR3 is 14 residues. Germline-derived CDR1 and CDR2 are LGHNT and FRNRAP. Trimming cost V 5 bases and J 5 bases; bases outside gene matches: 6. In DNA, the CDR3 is TGTGCTAGTGGTCCCGGGGACAGGGGAAACGAGCAGTACTTC. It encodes CASGPGDRGNEQYF.

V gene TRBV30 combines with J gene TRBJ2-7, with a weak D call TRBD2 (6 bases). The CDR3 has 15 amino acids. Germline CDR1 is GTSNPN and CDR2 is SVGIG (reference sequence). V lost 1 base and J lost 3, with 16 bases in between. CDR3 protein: CAWSDASRGLYEQYF. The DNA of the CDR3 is TGTGCCTGGAGTGACGCCTCGCGGGGCCTCTACGAGCAGTACTTC.

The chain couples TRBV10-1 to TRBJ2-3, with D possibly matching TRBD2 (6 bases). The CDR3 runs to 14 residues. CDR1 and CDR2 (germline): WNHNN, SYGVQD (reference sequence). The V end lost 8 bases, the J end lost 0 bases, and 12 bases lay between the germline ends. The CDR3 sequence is CASPDYPSTDTQYF. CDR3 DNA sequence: TGCGCCAGCCCGGACTACCCTAGCACAGATACGCAGTATTTT.

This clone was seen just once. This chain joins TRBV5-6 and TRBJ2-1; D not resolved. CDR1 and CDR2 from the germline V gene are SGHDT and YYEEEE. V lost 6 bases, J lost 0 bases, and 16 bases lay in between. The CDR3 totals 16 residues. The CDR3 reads CASTHAPVSSYNEQFF. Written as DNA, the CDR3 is TGTGCCAGCACCCACGCCCCCGTGAGCTCCTACAATGAGCAGTTCTTC.

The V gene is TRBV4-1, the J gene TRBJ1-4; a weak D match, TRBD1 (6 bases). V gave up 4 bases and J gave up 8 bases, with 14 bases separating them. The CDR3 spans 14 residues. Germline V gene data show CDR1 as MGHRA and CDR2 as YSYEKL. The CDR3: CASSRRTAGEKLFF. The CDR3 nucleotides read TGCGCCAGCAGCCGGAGGACAGCCGGAGAAAAACTGTTTTTT.

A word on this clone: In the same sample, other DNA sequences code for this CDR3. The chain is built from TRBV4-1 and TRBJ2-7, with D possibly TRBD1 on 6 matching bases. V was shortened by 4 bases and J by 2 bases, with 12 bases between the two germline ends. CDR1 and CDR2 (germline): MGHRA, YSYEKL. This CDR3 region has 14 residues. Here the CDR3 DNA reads TGCGCCAGCAGCCCGCCGGACAGAACCTACGAGCAGTACTTC. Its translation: CASSPPDRTYEQYF.

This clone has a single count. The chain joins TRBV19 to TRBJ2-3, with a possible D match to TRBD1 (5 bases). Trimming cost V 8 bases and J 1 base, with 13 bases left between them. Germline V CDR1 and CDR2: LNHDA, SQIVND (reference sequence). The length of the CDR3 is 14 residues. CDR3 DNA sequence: TGTGCCAGTTCCAGGGAATGGGGCACAGATACGCAGTATTTT. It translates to CASSREWGTDTQYF.

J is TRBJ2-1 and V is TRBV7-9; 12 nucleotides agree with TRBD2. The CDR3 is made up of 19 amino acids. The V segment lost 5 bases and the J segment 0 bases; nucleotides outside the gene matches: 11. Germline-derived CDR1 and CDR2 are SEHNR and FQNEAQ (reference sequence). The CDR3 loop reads CASSDAAGLAGSSYNEQFF. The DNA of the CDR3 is TGTGCCAGCAGCGATGCAGCGGGACTAGCGGGTAGCTCCTACAATGAGCAGTTCTTC.

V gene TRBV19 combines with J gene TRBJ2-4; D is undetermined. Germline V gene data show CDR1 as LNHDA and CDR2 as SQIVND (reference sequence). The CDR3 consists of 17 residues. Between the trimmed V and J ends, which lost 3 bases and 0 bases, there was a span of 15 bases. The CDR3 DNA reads TGTGCCAGTAGTATTGTTTTGGCAGCGATAGCCAAAAACATTCAGTACTTC. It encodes CASSIVLAAIAKNIQYF.

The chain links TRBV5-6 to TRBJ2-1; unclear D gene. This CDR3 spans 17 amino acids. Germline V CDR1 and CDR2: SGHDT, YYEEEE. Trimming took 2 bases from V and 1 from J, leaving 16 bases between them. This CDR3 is CASSFYRPARSYNEQFF. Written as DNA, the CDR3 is TGTGCCAGCAGCTTTTACCGGCCGGCGAGGTCCTACAATGAGCAGTTCTTC.

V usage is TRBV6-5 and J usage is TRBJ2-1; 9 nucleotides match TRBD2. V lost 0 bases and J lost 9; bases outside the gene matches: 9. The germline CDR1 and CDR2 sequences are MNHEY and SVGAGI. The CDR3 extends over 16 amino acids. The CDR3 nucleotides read TGTGCCAGCAGTTACTCGCCAGCGGGGGGAATTCGTGAGCAGTTCTTC. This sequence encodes CASSYSPAGGIREQFF.

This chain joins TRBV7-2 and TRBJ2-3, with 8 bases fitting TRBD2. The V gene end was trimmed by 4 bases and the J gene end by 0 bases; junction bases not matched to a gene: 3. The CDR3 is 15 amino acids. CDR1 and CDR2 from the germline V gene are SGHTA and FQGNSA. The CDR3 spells CASSWGLESTDTQYF. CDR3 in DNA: TGTGCCAGCAGCTGGGGACTAGAAAGCACAGATACGCAGTATTTT.

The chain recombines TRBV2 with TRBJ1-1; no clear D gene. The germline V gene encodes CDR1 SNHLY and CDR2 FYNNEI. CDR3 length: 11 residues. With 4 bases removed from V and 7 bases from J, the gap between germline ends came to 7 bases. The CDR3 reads CASSVRSEAFF. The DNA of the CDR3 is TGTGCCAGCAGTGTAAGGAGTGAAGCTTTCTTT.

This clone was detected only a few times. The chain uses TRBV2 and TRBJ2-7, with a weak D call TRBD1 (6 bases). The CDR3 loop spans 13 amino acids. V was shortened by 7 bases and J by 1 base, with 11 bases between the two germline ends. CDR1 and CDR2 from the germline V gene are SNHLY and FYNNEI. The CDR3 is CASTLDRSYEQYF. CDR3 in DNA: TGTGCCAGCACTCTCGACAGGTCCTACGAGCAGTACTTC.

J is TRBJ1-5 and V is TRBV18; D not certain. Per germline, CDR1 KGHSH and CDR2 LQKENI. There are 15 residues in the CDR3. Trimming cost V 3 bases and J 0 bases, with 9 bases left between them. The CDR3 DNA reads TGTGCCAGCTCACCCGAGGTTTATAGCAATCAGCCCCAGCATTTT. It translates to CASSPEVYSNQPQHF.

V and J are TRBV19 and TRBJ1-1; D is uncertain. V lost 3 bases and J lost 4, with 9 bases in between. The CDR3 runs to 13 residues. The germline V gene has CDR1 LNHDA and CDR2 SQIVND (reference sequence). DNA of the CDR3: TGTGCCAGTAGTATCGCCGGTTTCACTGAAGCTTTCTTT. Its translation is CASSIAGFTEAFF.

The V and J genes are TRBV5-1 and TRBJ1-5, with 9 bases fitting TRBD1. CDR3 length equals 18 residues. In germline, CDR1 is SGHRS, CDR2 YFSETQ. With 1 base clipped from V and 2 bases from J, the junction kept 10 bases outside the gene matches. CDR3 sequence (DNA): TGCGCCAGCAGCTTGAGGGACAGGGCCCCCTACGGCAATCAGCCCCAGCATTTT. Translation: CASSLRDRAPYGNQPQHF.

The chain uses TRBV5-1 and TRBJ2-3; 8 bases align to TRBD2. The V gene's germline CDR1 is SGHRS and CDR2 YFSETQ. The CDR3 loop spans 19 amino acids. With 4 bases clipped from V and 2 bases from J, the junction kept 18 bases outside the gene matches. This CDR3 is CASSLRFFSGALTTDTQYF. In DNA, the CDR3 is TGCGCCAGCAGCCTTCGTTTTTTTAGCGGGGCCCTAACCACAGATACGCAGTATTTT.

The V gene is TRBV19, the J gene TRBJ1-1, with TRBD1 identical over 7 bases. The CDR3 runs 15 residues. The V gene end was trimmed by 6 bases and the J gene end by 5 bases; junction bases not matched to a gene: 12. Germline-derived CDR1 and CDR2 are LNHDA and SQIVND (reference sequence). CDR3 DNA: TGTGCCAGTAGCACCCGGGGTAGGGGGCAAACTGAAGCTTTCTTT. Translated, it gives CASSTRGRGQTEAFF.

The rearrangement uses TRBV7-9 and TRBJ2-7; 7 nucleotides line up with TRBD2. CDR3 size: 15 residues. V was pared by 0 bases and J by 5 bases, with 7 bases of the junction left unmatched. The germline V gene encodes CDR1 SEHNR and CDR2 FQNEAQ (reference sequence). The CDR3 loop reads CASSLAEGGNHEQYF. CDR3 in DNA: TGTGCCAGCAGCTTAGCGGAGGGAGGGAACCACGAGCAGTACTTC.

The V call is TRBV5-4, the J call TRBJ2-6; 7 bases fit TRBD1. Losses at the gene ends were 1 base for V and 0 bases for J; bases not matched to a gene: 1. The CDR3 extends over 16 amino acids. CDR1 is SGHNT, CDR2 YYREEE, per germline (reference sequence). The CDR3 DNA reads TGTGCCAGCAGCTTGCAGGGGGTCTCTGGGGCCAACGTCCTGACTTTC. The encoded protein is CASSLQGVSGANVLTF.

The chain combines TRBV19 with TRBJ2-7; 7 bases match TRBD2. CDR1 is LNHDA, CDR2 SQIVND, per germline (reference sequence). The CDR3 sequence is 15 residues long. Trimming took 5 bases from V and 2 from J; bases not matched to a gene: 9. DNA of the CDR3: TGTGCCAGTAGTGCACCTCTAGCGGCTACCTACGAGCAGTACTTC. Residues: CASSAPLAATYEQYF. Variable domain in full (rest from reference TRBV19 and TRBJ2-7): DGGITQSPKYLFRKEGQNVTLSCEQNLNHDAMYWYRQDPGQGLRLIYYSQIVNDFQKGDIAEGYSVSREKKESFPLTVTSAQKNPTAFYLCASSAPLAATYEQYFGPGTRLTVT.

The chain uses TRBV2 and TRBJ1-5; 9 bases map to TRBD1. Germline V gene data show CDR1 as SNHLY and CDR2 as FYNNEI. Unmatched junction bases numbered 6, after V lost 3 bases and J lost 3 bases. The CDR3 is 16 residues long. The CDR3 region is CASSDGTGSVNQPQHF. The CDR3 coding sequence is TGTGCCAGCAGTGACGGGACAGGGTCTGTCAATCAGCCCCAGCATTTT.